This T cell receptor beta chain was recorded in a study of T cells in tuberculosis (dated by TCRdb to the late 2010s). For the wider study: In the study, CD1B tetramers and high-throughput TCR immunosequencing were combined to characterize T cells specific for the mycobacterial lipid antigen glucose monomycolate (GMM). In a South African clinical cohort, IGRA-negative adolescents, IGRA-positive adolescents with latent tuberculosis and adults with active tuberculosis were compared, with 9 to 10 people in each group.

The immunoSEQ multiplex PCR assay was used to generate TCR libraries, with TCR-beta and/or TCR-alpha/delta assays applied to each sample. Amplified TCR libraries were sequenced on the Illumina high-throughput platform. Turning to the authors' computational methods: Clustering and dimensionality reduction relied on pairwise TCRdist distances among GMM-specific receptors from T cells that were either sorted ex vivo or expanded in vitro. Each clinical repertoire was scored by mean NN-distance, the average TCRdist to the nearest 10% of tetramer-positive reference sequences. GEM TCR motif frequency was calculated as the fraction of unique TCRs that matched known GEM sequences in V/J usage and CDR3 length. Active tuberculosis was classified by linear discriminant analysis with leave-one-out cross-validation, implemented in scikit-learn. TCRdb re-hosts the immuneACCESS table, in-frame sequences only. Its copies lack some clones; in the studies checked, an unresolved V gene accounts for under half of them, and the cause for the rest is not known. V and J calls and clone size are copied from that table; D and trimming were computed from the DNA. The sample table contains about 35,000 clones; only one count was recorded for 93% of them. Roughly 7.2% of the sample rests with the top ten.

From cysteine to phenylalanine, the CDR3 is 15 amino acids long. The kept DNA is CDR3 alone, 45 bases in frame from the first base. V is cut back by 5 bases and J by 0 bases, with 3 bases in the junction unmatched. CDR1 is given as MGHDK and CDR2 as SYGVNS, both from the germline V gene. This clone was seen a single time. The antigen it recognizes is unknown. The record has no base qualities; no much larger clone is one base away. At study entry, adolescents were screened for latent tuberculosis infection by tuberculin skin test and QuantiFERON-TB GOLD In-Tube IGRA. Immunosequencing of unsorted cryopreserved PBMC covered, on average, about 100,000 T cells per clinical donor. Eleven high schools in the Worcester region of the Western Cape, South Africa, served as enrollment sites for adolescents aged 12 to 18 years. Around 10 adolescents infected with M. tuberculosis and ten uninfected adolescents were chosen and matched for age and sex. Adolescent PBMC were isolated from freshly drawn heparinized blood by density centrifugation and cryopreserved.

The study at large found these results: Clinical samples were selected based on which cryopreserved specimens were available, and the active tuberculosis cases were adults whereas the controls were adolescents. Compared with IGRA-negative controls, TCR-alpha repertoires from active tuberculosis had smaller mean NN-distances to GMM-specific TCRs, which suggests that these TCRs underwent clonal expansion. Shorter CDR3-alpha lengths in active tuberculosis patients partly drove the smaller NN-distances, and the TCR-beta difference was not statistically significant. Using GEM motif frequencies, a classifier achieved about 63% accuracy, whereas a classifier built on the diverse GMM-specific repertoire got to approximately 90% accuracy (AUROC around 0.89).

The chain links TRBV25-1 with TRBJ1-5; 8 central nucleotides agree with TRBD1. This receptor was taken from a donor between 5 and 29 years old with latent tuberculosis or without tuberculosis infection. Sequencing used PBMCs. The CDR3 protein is CASSQTGDSNQPQHF. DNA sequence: TGTGCCAGCAGTCAGACAGGGGATAGCAATCAGCCCCAGCATTTT.